The 21 T cell receptor beta chains below come from one sample, sequenced in a study of control samples from healthy donors and cancer patients. Data came from immunoSEQ multiplex PCR; TCRdb stores just in-frame clones and leaves some out. The sample records approximately 49,000 clones, around 85% being singletons. The sample was PBMCs. These receptors came from a woman in her fifties or sixties with lung cancer.

This sequence joins TRBV5-1 and TRBJ2-3; D is possibly TRBD1 (6 bases). There are 14 residues in the CDR3. Trimming removed 4 bases from V and 3 bases from J, with 12 bases in between. The germline CDR1 and CDR2 sequences are SGHRS and YFSETQ. The CDR3 loop is CASSDRRETDTQYF. DNA for the CDR3: TGCGCCAGCAGCGACAGGAGAGAGACAGATACGCAGTATTTT.

V and J are TRBV7-2 and TRBJ1-1; 7 bases match TRBD1. V trimming: 4 bases; J trimming: 5 bases; junction bases outside the gene matches: 10. This CDR3 has 15 amino acids. Germline lookup yields CDR1 SGHTA and CDR2 FQGNSA. This chain's CDR3 is CASSYPTGRHTEAFF. The CDR3 DNA reads TGTGCCAGCAGCTACCCGACAGGGCGGCATACTGAAGCTTTCTTT.

This chain's CDR3 is CAIGGEANEKLFF. DNA for the CDR3: TGTGCCATCGGAGGGGAAGCTAATGAAAAACTGTTTTTT. V and J are TRBV24-1 and TRBJ1-4; D perhaps matches TRBD1 (5 bases). The CDR3 runs to 13 residues. Germline loops: CDR1 KGHDR, CDR2 SFDVKD. V shed 11 bases and J shed 3 bases, with 12 bases lying between them.

CDR3 sequence (DNA): TGTGCCAGTAGGGACCAGAACCGGGCTAAGCCCCAGCATTTT. Its protein is CASRDQNRAKPQHF. The chain has TRBV19 and TRBJ1-5; D is undetermined. CDR3 length: 14 residues. Germline lookup yields CDR1 LNHDA and CDR2 SQIVND (reference sequence). Trimming cost V 6 bases and J 8 bases, with 17 bases left between them. The entire variable domain, with the rest obtained from reference TRBV19 and TRBJ1-5, is as follows: DGGITQSPKYLFRKEGQNVTLSCEQNLNHDAMYWYRQDPGQGLRLIYYSQIVNDFQKGDIAEGYSVSREKKESFPLTVTSAQKNPTAFYLCASRDQNRAKPQHFGDGTRLSIL.

As regards this clone: Other DNA sequences in this specimen translate into the identical CDR3. This chain joins TRBV28 and TRBJ1-1; the match to TRBD1 covers 8 bases. Germline-derived CDR1 and CDR2 are MDHEN and SYDVKM. The CDR3 is 18 residues long. V was pared by 3 bases and J by 5 bases, with 17 bases of the junction left unmatched. The CDR3 loop reads CASSFRSRGLPLNTEAFF. The CDR3 nucleotides are TGTGCCAGCAGTTTTAGGTCCAGGGGGCTCCCCTTAAATACTGAAGCTTTCTTT.

This clone was detected only once. The gene calls are TRBV3-1 (or the pseudogene TRBV3-2) and TRBJ2-1; D remains ambiguous. V gave up 7 bases and J gave up 6 bases, with 13 bases separating them. CDR3 length: 13 amino acids. In germline, CDR1 is LGHDT, CDR2 YNNKEL (reference sequence). This CDR3 reads CASTPLGFNEQFF. For the CDR3, the DNA is TGTGCCAGCACCCCTTTGGGATTCAATGAGCAGTTCTTC.

This clone was seen once. The chain couples TRBV6-5 to TRBJ1-1; D unclear. The CDR3 is 14 amino acids. V was trimmed by 6 bases and J by 4 bases, leaving 15 bases between them. Germline V gene lookup returns CDR1 MNHEY and CDR2 SVGAGI. The DNA for the CDR3 is TGTGCCAGCAGGGGCATCTCGGGGAGCACTGAAGCTTTCTTT. Protein sequence: CASRGISGSTEAFF.

The chain has TRBV11-2 and TRBJ2-2; TRBD1 matches 9 bases. Germline assignment: CDR1 SGHAT and CDR2 FQNNGV. V trimming: 7 bases; J trimming: 7 bases; junction bases outside the gene matches: 4. This CDR3 contains 13 residues. The DNA of the CDR3 is TGTGCCAGCAAACAGGGGGCCGGCGGGGAGCTGTTTTTT. Its protein product is CASKQGAGGELFF.

The chain links TRBV9 to TRBJ2-3, with a tentative D call TRBD2 (7 bases). The germline gives CDR1 SGDLS, CDR2 YYNGEE. Trimming shortened V by 1 base and J by 2 bases, and 17 bases separated the two germline ends. The CDR3 runs 17 residues. CDR3 residues: CASSVRGGMGTTDTQYF. DNA of the CDR3: TGTGCCAGCAGCGTAAGGGGGGGCATGGGTACCACAGATACGCAGTATTTT.

The genes are TRBV19 and TRBJ1-2, with D unclear. The CDR3 totals 13 residues. Trimming took 5 bases from V and 4 from J, leaving 11 bases between them. Germline CDR1 LNHDA, CDR2 SQIVND (reference sequence). The CDR3 DNA sequence: TGTGCCAGTAGTTACGTAAGCGGCTATGGCTACACCTTC. It specifies CASSYVSGYGYTF.

The rearrangement uses TRBV6-5 and TRBJ2-7; D is tentatively TRBD1 or TRBD2 (5 bases each). The germline gives CDR1 MNHEY, CDR2 SVGAGI. V was trimmed by 6 bases and J by 4 bases, leaving 16 bases between them. CDR3 length: 14 residues. The CDR3 bases are TGTGCCAGCAGGGATGGGGGACCCGGGTACGAGCAGTACTTC. The encoded protein is CASRDGGPGYEQYF.

This chain connects TRBV13 to TRBJ2-3; a possible D gene is TRBD1 (6 bases). Germline loops: CDR1 PRHDT, CDR2 FYEKMQ (reference sequence). The germline V and J ends were trimmed by 5 bases and 4 bases, with 13 bases remaining between them. CDR3 length: 14 amino acids. CDR3 in DNA: TGTGCCAGCAGCCTTGGACAGCCGGCAGATACGCAGTATTTT. Its translation: CASSLGQPADTQYF. The whole variable domain, remainder taken from reference TRBV13 and TRBJ2-3, is AAGVIQSPRHLIKEKRETATLKCYPIPRHDTVYWYQQGPGQDPQFLISFYEKMQSDKGSIPDRFSAQQFSDYHSELNMSSLELGDSALYFCASSLGQPADTQYFGPGTRLTVL.

The rearrangement joins TRBV6-5 to TRBJ2-2; D remains ambiguous. The V gene's germline CDR1 is MNHEY and CDR2 SVGAGI. The CDR3 covers 12 residues. Between the trimmed V and J ends, which lost 4 bases and 6 bases, there was a span of 6 bases. The CDR3 region is CASSFLPGELFF. As DNA, the CDR3 is TGTGCCAGCAGTTTCCTCCCCGGGGAGCTGTTTTTT.

This chain joins TRBV9 and TRBJ2-5, with 10 bases aligning to TRBD2. The V and J ends lost 3 bases and 5 bases, in that order; junction bases with no gene match: 4. The CDR3 spans 14 residues. Per the germline V gene, CDR1 is SGDLS and CDR2 is YYNGEE. This CDR3 is CASSEGLAIETQYF. In DNA, the CDR3 is TGTGCCAGCAGCGAGGGACTAGCGATCGAGACCCAGTACTTC.

This clone has a handful of counts. V gene TRBV2 combines with J gene TRBJ2-5; no reliable D call. Per the germline V gene, CDR1 is SNHLY and CDR2 is FYNNEI. The CDR3 contains 15 residues. The V gene lost 8 bases and the J gene lost 2 bases, with 18 bases spanning the gap. The DNA for the CDR3 is TGTGCCAGCTCCCCATGGGGTACCCGACAAGAGACCCAGTACTTC. This translates into CASSPWGTRQETQYF.

The chain has TRBV10-3 and TRBJ1-6, with D possibly being TRBD1 (5 bases). The CDR3 sequence is 13 residues long. Germline values: CDR1 ENHRY, CDR2 SYGVKD. Trimming pared 3 bases from V and 10 bases from J, leaving 10 bases between. The CDR3, as DNA: TGTGCCATCAGTGACAGGGTAAAGTCACCCCTCCACTTT. Encoded protein: CAISDRVKSPLHF.

The chain carries TRBV5-4 and TRBJ2-4, with 11 bases fitting TRBD1. The germline V gene encodes CDR1 SGHNT and CDR2 YYREEE (reference sequence). The CDR3 totals 17 residues. With V trimmed by 3 bases and J by 2 bases, 7 bases remained unmatched. In DNA form, the CDR3 reads TGTGCCAGCAGCTCCGGGACAGGGGGACCAACCAAAAACATTCAGTACTTC. Its protein product is CASSSGTGGPTKNIQYF.

V and J are TRBV3-1 (or the pseudogene TRBV3-2) and TRBJ2-3; 11 bases are a match to TRBD2. Germline V gene lookup returns CDR1 LGHDT and CDR2 YNNKEL (reference sequence). Losses at the gene ends were 6 bases for V and 3 bases for J; bases not matched to a gene: 5. This CDR3 comprises 15 residues. The CDR3, as DNA: TGTGCCAGCAGACATAGCGGGGGGGTTACAGATACGCAGTATTTT. This encodes CASRHSGGVTDTQYF.

This clone was seen more than once but under ten times. J is TRBJ2-5 and V is TRBV5-1; D might be TRBD2 (6 bases). Per the germline V gene, CDR1 is SGHRS and CDR2 is YFSETQ. V lost 0 bases and J 1 base, leaving 10 bases between the germline ends. The CDR3 contains 15 residues. CDR3 nucleotides: TGCGCCAGCAGCTTGGTGCTAGCGAGCCAAGAGACCCAGTACTTC. This codes for CASSLVLASQETQYF.

The chain links TRBV4-3 to TRBJ2-4, with 11 bases that match TRBD2. CDR1 LGHNA and CDR2 YSLEER come from the germline V gene. V lost 4 bases to trimming and J lost 0 bases; unmatched junction nucleotides: 11. The CDR3 totals 19 residues. The CDR3 here is CASSRGLAGSHVAKNIQYF. The CDR3 coding sequence is TGCGCCAGCAGCCGAGGACTAGCGGGTTCTCATGTAGCCAAAAACATTCAGTACTTC.

The chain recombines TRBV4-1 with TRBJ1-5; TRBD1 is a possible D gene (6 bases). This CDR3 is built from 14 residues. From germline, CDR1 is MGHRA and CDR2 YSYEKL. V was shortened by 2 bases and J by 3 bases, with 8 bases between the two germline ends. CDR3 loop: CASSQWDINQPQHF. The CDR3 DNA sequence: TGCGCCAGCAGCCAATGGGACATCAATCAGCCCCAGCATTTT.